These T cell receptor beta chains were read from a single sample in a study of cytomegalovirus exposure and HLA in healthy donors. Assay used: immunoSEQ multiplex PCR; TCRdb lists only in-frame clones, some missing. This table holds 75,000 to 100,000 clones, 69% found once. The sequencing input was PBMCs. Receptors originate from a female donor in good health and CMV-seronegative. CDR3s include the opening cysteine and the closing phenylalanine or tryptophan. D genes are given only for firm matches. A row's size may be missing; if present it is once, few, many or a size class.

D | size | J | V | DNA | CDR3
. | . | TRBJ1-4 | TRBV10-3 | TGTGCCATCAGTGGAGCAACTAATGAAAAACTGTTTTTT | CAISGATNEKLFF
. | . | TRBJ1-1 | TRBV7-2 | TGTGCCAGCAGCCCAGGGGCCAGGGGCCTCACTGAAGCTTTCTTT | CASSPGARGLTEAFF
. | once | TRBJ1-1 | TRBV18 | TGTGCCAGCTCACCCGACACTGAAGCTTTCTTT | CASSPDTEAFF
TRBD1 | . | TRBJ1-1 | TRBV13 | TGTGCCAGCAGCTTTTCCCCCGGGACAGGGAACACTGAAGCTTTCTTT | CASSFSPGTGNTEAFF
. | few | TRBJ1-2 | TRBV5-1 | TGCGCCAGCACCCGAGACAGTCAAGCTAACTATGGCTACACCTTC | CASTRDSQANYGYTF
. | few | TRBJ1-3 | TRBV5-6 | TGTGCCAGCAGCTTGAACTTCGGGACACGTGGAAACACCATATATTTT | CASSLNFGTRGNTIYF
. | . | TRBJ2-3 | TRBV19 | TGTGCCAGCGCGACAGCCCTCACAGATACGCAGTATTTT | CASATALTDTQYF
TRBD2 | . | TRBJ2-5 | TRBV28 | TGTGCCACAGGGGGACTAGCGGGATCTGAGACCCAGTACTTC | CATGGLAGSETQYF
. | . | TRBJ1-2 | TRBV14 | TGTGCCAGCAGCCAACTGCAGGTGGGCTACACCTTC | CASSQLQVGYTF
. | . | TRBJ1-4 | TRBV2 | TGTGCCAGCACTCCCGGACCTGGGGGCGAAAAACTGTTTTTT | CASTPGPGGEKLFF
. | few | TRBJ1-1 | TRBV30 | TGTGCCTGGAGTCTTACAGGGAAGGGGGACACTGAAGCTTTCTTT | CAWSLTGKGDTEAFF
TRBD2 | . | TRBJ2-5 | TRBV28 | TGTGCCAGCAGGGGAGCGGGAGCCGAGACCCAGTACTTC | CASRGAGAETQYF
. | few | TRBJ2-2 | TRBV4-3 | TGCGCCAGCAGCGCCATAGGGCCGGGAACGGCCGGGGAGCTGTTTTTT | CASSAIGPGTAGELFF
. | . | TRBJ1-1 | TRBV18 | TGTGCCAGCTCGGAGGGGACCGGGACGGCGAACACTGAAGCTTTCTTT | CASSEGTGTANTEAFF
TRBD1 | few | TRBJ1-2 | TRBV5-4 | TGTGCCAGCAGCCCAGGACAGGGCAACGGCTACACCTTC | CASSPGQGNGYTF
. | . | TRBJ2-7 | TRBV5-6 | TGTGCCAGCTCCAGGGGTAGCTCCTACGAGCAGTACTTC | CASSRGSSYEQYF
TRBD1 | few | TRBJ2-3 | TRBV7-7 | TGTGCTAGCAGCACAGGGACAGGGGAGAATACGCAGTATTTT | CASSTGTGENTQYF
. | . | TRBJ1-2 | TRBV28 | TGTGCCAGCAGCTCGGGAGGGGAAATCTATGGCTACACCTTC | CASSSGGEIYGYTF
TRBD1 | once | TRBJ2-3 | TRBV4-1 | TGCGCCAGCAGCCAAACAGGGGTGGGGACAGATACGCAGTATTTT | CASSQTGVGTDTQYF
. | . | TRBJ1-4 | TRBV6-1 | TGTGCCAGCAGTGGGACAGAACTTAATGAAAAACTGTTTTTT | CASSGTELNEKLFF
. | . | TRBJ1-2 | TRBV6-1 | TGTCGTTCGGGGGATTGGCAGGGCTACACCTTC | CRSGDWQGYTF
. | . | TRBJ2-5 | TRBV5-1 | TGCGCCAGCAGCCTACGGGTCAACTCTCCCGGGGAGACCCAGTACTTC | CASSLRVNSPGETQYF
TRBD2 | . | TRBJ2-5 | TRBV15 | TGTGCCACCGGGAGGGGTTGGTCTGAGACCCAGTACTTC | CATGRGWSETQYF
TRBD2 | . | TRBJ2-3 | TRBV30 | TGTGCCTGGAGTGTAAATAGCGGGAATTCGCAGTATTTT | CAWSVNSGNSQYF
. | . | TRBJ2-5 | TRBV28 | TGTGCCAGCAGTGCACCCGGTCGGGAGACCCAGTACTTC | CASSAPGRETQYF
TRBD2 | . | TRBJ2-7 | TRBV6-5 | TGTGCCAGCAGCCTCGGGACTAGTATCTCCTACGAGCAGTACTTC | CASSLGTSISYEQYF
TRBD1 | once | TRBJ2-1 | TRBV5-6 | TGTGCCAGCAGCTTAGGAGCGACAGGGAGCTCCTACAATGAGCAGTTCTTC | CASSLGATGSSYNEQFF
TRBD2 | once | TRBJ2-5 | TRBV6-6 | TGTGCCAGCAGTTGGGCGGGGGGGCGTGGAGAGACCCAGTACTTC | CASSWAGGRGETQYF
. | . | TRBJ2-1 | TRBV4-3 | TGCGCCAGCAGCTTCCAATACGGGACACCTAACAATGAGCAGTTCTTC | CASSFQYGTPNNEQFF
. | once | TRBJ2-7 | TRBV5-1 | TGCGCCAGCAGTCGGCAGGGAACCTACGAGCAGTACTTC | CASSRQGTYEQYF
. | . | TRBJ2-7 | TRBV27 | TGTGCCAGCAGTTTAAATATGTTTGAGCAGTACTTC | CASSLNMFEQYF
. | . | TRBJ1-3 | TRBV29-1 | TGCAGCGTTCCCGGGAGCGGAAACACCATATATTTT | CSVPGSGNTIYF
. | . | TRBJ2-7 | TRBV5-8 | TGTGCCAGCAGCCGGGACAAGGATTCCGTAGTCGAAAGATACGAGCAGTACTTC | CASSRDKDSVVERYEQYF
TRBD1 | . | TRBJ1-2 | TRBV25-1 | TGTGCCAGCAGTTCAGACAGGGGCCCTGCCTATGGCTACACCTTC | CASSSDRGPAYGYTF
. | . | TRBJ2-7 | TRBV5-1 | TGCGCCAGCAGCTTGGCCCCGGGGGCCTACGAGCAGTACTTC | CASSLAPGAYEQYF
. | . | TRBJ1-1 | TRBV5-4 | TGTGCCAGCAGCGCCCCAGGAGGGACTAACACTGAAGCTTTCTTT | CASSAPGGTNTEAFF
. | few | TRBJ2-5 | TRBV6-1 | TGTGCCAGCAGTCTAAGAAATAGTCAAGAGACCCAGTACTTC | CASSLRNSQETQYF
. | few | TRBJ1-2 | TRBV19 | TGTGCCAGTAGTGGACAGTCGAACTATGGCTACACCTTC | CASSGQSNYGYTF
TRBD2 | . | TRBJ2-3 | TRBV7-9 | TGTGCCAGCAGCTTAAGTAGCGGGATCACAGATACGCAGTATTTT | CASSLSSGITDTQYF
TRBD2 | . | TRBJ2-1 | TRBV2 | TGTGCCAGCAGTGGAACTAGCGGGAGATTGGGTTTCGATGAGCAGTTCTTC | CASSGTSGRLGFDEQFF
TRBD1 | . | TRBJ2-5 | TRBV19 | TGTGCCAGTAGTACAGGAGGGACAGGGGAACCACAGACACAAGAGACCCAGTACTTC | CASSTGGTGEPQTQETQYF
. | . | TRBJ1-6 | TRBV5-4 | TGTGCCAGCAGCTTCGGGGGGACGGGCGATTCACCCCTCCACTTT | CASSFGGTGDSPLHF
TRBD2 | few | TRBJ2-7 | TRBV6-5 | TGTGCCAGCAGTTCAGAAAGCGGGGGAGACGAGCAGTACTTC | CASSSESGGDEQYF
. | few | TRBJ2-1 | TRBV7-2 | TGTGCCAGCAGCTTAGCCTCGAGCTCCTACAATGAGCAGTTCTTC | CASSLASSSYNEQFF
. | . | TRBJ1-1 | TRBV6-1 | TGTGCCAGCAGTGAAGAAGGGATTCCCGGGGCTGAAGCTTTCTTT | CASSEEGIPGAEAFF
. | . | TRBJ2-7 | TRBV6-5 | TGTGCCAGCAGTTACGCCAGGGTATCCGAGCAGTACTTC | CASSYARVSEQYF
. | . | TRBJ1-3 | TRBV6-6 | TGTGCCAGCAGTTACTCGCAACAGGGAGGAAACACCATATATTTT | CASSYSQQGGNTIYF
. | . | TRBJ2-1 | TRBV13 | TGTGCCAGCAGCGCCGCCGGGATTGTAACGGACAATGAGCAGTTCTTC | CASSAAGIVTDNEQFF
. | . | TRBJ2-7 | TRBV6-5 | TGTGCCAGCAGTTTCCGGGGTTCGGGGGTTTACGAGCAGTACTTC | CASSFRGSGVYEQYF
. | . | TRBJ2-3 | TRBV6-6 | TGTGCCAGCAGTTACGAGGGGGGGCCCCCGGGAGATACGCAGTATTTT | CASSYEGGPPGDTQYF
TRBD1 | once | TRBJ2-1 | TRBV6-5 | TGTGCCAGCAGTTACCTCGGGACAGGGTTAGATGAGCAGTTCTTC | CASSYLGTGLDEQFF
. | . | TRBJ1-6 | TRBV27 | TGTGCCAGCAGTCCCCTAAACTCACCCCTCCACTTT | CASSPLNSPLHF